The subject of this entry is one T cell receptor beta chain. Its antigen remains unidentified. This sample is part of a study of T-cell memory formation after mild COVID-19. Findings and limits, study-wide: Largely, contracting CD4+ clones fell within CM and EM, and contracting CD8+ clones within EMRA. Contracting clones from day 15 to 85 had balanced CD4/CD8; later expanders favoured CD4+.

With V trimmed by 8 bases and J by 0 bases, 6 bases remained unmatched. Germline V gives CDR1 SNHLY, CDR2 FYNNEI. This CDR3 is 15 amino acids long. From the 5' RACE reads, TCRdb called clonotypes with MiXCR, one entry per CDR3 protein. The sample lists hundreds of thousands of distinct CDR3 sequences, about an eighth occurring once. Input material: PBMCs or a T cell subset sorted from them (not recorded which). This clonotype was sampled from a man aged 18 to 29 who had mild COVID-19 (a few samples of this study predate the infection). Cell type and time point are not known. This chain connects TRBV2 to TRBJ1-4; 7 nucleotides align to TRBD1. CDR3 residues: CASDGTVATNEKLFF. The CDR3 region has the DNA TGTGCCAGCGACGGGACAGTCGCAACTAATGAAAAACTGTTTTTT.